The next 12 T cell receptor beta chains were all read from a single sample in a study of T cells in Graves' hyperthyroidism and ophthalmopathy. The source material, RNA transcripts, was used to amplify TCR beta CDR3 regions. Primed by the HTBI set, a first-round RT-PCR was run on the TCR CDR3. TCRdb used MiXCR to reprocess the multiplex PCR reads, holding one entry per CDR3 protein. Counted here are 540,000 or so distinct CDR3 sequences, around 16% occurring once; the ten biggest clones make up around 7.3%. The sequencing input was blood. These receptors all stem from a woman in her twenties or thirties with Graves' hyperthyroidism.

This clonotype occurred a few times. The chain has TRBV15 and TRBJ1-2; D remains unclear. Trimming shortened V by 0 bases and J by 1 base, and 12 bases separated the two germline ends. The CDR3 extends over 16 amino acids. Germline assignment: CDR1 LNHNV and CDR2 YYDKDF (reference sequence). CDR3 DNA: TGTGCCACCAGCAGAGATGTTGAAAGGATTAACTATGGCTACACCTTC. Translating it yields CATSRDVERINYGYTF.

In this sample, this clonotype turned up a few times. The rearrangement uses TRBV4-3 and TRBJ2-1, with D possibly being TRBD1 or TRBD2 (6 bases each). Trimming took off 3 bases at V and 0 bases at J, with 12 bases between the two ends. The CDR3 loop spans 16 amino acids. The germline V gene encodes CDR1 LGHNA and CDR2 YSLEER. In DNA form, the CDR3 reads TGCGCCAGCAGCCAGGGGGGCCCCACCTCCTACAATGAGCAGTTCTTC. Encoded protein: CASSQGGPTSYNEQFF.

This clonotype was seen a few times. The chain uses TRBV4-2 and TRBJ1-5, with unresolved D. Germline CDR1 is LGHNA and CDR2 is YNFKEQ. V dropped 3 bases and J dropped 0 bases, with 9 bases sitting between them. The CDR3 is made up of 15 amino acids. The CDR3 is CASSQLANSNQPQHF. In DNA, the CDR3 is TGTGCCAGCAGCCAGTTAGCAAATAGCAATCAGCCCCAGCATTTT.

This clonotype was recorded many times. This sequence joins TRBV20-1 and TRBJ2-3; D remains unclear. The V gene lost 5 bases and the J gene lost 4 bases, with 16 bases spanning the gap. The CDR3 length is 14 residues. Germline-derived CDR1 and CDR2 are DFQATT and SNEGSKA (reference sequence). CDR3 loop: CSARSIRAADTQYF. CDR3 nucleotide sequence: TGCAGTGCTCGTTCCATTCGGGCCGCAGATACGCAGTATTTT.

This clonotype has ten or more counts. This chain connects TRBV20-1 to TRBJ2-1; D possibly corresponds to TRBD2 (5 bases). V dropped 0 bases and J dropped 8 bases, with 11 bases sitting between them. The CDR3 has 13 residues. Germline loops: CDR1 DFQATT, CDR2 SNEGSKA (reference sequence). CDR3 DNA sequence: TGCAGTGCTAGAGATCCCCAGCGGTATGAGCAGTTCTTC. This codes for CSARDPQRYEQFF.

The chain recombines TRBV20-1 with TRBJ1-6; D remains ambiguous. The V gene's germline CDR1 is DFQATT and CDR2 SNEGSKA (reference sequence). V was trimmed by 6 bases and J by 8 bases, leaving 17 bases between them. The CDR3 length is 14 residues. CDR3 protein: CSARLPGKDSPLHF. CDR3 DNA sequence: TGCAGTGCCCGTCTTCCGGGGAAGGATTCACCCCTCCACTTT.

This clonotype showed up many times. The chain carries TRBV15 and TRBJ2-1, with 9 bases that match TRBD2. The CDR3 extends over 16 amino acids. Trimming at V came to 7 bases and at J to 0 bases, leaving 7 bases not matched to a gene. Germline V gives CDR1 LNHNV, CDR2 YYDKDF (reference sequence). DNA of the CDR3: TGTGCCACCAAGACCCGAGCGGGAGGCTCCTACAATGAGCAGTTCTTC. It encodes CATKTRAGGSYNEQFF. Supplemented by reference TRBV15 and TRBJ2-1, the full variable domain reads DAMVIQNPRYQVTQFGKPVTLSCSQTLNHNVMYWYQQKSSQAPKLLFHYYDKDFNNEADTPDNFQSRRPNTSFCFLDIRSPGLGDTAMYLCATKTRAGGSYNEQFFGPGTRLTVL.

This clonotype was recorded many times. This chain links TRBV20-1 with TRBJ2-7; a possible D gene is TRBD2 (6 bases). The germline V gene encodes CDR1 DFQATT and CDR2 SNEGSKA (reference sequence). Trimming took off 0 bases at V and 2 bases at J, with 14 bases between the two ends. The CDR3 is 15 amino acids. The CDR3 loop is CSARDLGREAYEQYF. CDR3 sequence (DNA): TGCAGTGCTAGAGATCTGGGCAGGGAGGCCTACGAGCAGTACTTC.

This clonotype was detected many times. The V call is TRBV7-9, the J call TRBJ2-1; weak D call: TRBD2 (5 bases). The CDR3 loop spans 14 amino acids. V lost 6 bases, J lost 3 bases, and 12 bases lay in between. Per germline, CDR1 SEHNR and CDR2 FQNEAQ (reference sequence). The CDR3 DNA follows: TGTGCCAGCAGTCATGACTACAACTACAATGAGCAGTTCTTC. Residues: CASSHDYNYNEQFF. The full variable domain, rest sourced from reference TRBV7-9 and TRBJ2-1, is DTGVSQNPRHKITKRGQNVTFRCDPISEHNRLYWYRQTLGQGPEFLTYFQNEAQLEKSRLLSDRFSAERPKGSFSTLEIQRTEQGDSAMYLCASSHDYNYNEQFFGPGTRLTVL.

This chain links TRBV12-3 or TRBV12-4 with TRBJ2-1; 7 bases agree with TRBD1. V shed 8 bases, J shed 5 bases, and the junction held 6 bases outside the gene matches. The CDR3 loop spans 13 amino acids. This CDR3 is CASGTTGNNEQFF. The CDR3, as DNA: TGTGCCAGCGGGACGACAGGGAACAATGAGCAGTTCTTC.

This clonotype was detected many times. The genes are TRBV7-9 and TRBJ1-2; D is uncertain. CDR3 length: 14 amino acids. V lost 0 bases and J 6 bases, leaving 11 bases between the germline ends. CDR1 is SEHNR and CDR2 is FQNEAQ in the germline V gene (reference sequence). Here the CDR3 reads CASSLAGLADGYTF. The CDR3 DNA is TGTGCCAGCAGCTTAGCAGGGTTGGCGGATGGCTACACCTTC.

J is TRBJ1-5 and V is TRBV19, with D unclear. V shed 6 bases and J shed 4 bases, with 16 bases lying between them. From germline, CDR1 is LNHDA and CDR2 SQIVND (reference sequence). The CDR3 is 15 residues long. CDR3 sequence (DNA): TGTGCCAGTAGACCAGATGGGGTCTGGAATCAGCCCCAGCATTTT. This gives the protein CASRPDGVWNQPQHF.